Listed here are 32 T cell receptor beta chains from one sample, sequenced in a study of OX40 agonist ivuxolimab in advanced cancers. Assay: immunoSEQ multiplex PCR; the TCRdb copy retains only in-frame clones and omits some. The sample consists of over 75,000 clones, roughly 87% of them appearing once. The sample in question was CD4+ or CD8+ T cells sorted from blood, obtained in a trial of the OX40 agonist ivuxolimab. These receptors were taken from an adult with an advanced solid tumor such as melanoma, head and neck, liver or kidney cancer.

The V gene is TRBV4-3, the J gene TRBJ2-7; D possibly corresponds to TRBD2 (5 bases). Trimming took off 6 bases at V and 3 bases at J, with 15 bases between the two ends. CDR1 LGHNA and CDR2 YSLEER come from the germline V gene. The CDR3 is 14 amino acids. The CDR3 DNA reads TGCGCCAGCAGGGCTACTAGATCCAGCTACGAGCAGTACTTC. It is translated as CASRATRSSYEQYF.

The V call is TRBV9, the J call TRBJ2-1; D perhaps matches TRBD2 (6 bases). The CDR3 length is 16 residues. Germline values: CDR1 SGDLS, CDR2 YYNGEE. Trimming took off 0 bases at V and 2 bases at J, with 12 bases between the two ends. DNA of the CDR3: TGTGCCAGCAGCGTAGTCGGTACGGGAGCCTACAATGAGCAGTTCTTC. Protein sequence: CASSVVGTGAYNEQFF.

The chain employs TRBV6-4 and TRBJ2-1, with 8 nucleotides matching TRBD2. With 4 bases clipped from V and 4 bases from J, the junction kept 3 bases outside the gene matches. There are 14 residues in the CDR3. Germline CDR1 is MRHNA and CDR2 is SNTAGT. The CDR3 sequence: CASSGAGGYNEQFF. The DNA of the CDR3 is TGTGCCAGCAGTGGGGCGGGAGGTTACAATGAGCAGTTCTTC.

In its sample, this clone was seen once. V gene TRBV6-1 combines with J gene TRBJ1-5, with 8 bases lining up with TRBD1. The CDR3 contains 14 residues. J was trimmed by 7 bases and V by 5 bases; bases with no gene match: 7. Germline CDR1 MNHNS, CDR2 SASEGT. The CDR3 protein is CASSSTGAPQPQHF. CDR3 DNA: TGTGCCAGCAGTTCGACAGGGGCTCCCCAGCCCCAGCATTTT.

The chain carries TRBV7-9 and TRBJ2-1; TRBD1 is a possible D gene (6 bases). V lost 5 bases and J lost 2, with 16 bases in between. The CDR3 totals 16 residues. Germline V gene sequence: CDR1 SEHNR, CDR2 FQNEAQ (reference sequence). CDR3 nucleotides: TGTGCCAGCAGCACTCCTGACAGGCGGCCCTACAATGAGCAGTTCTTC. The encoded protein is CASSTPDRRPYNEQFF.

The rearrangement uses TRBV7-8 and TRBJ2-1; tentative D call: TRBD2 (6 bases). The CDR3 contains 18 residues. Germline V gene lookup returns CDR1 SGHVS and CDR2 FQNEAQ. Trimming shortened V by 3 bases and J by 7 bases, and 25 bases separated the two germline ends. In DNA form, the CDR3 reads TGTGCCAGCAGCTTCGCCCCCGGCGGGATGAGTATACGGAATGAGCAGTTCTTC. Translation gives CASSFAPGGMSIRNEQFF.

This rearrangement joins TRBV28 to TRBJ1-2, with TRBD1 matching over 12 bases. Germline V gives CDR1 MDHEN, CDR2 SYDVKM. The CDR3 spans 16 residues. V was pared by 5 bases and J by 4 bases, with 8 bases of the junction left unmatched. CDR3 DNA sequence: TGTGCCAGCAGTCCCCCGGGACAGGGGGCTTTCTATGGCTACACCTTC. It encodes CASSPPGQGAFYGYTF.

The chain uses TRBV7-3 and TRBJ2-5; 8 nucleotides align to TRBD2. This CDR3 is 17 amino acids long. The germline V gene has CDR1 SGHTA and CDR2 FQGTGA. With V trimmed by 5 bases and J by 4 bases, 15 bases remained unmatched. The DNA for the CDR3 is TGTGCCAGCAGCGTCACAGCTACTAGCGGTTATGGAGAGACCCAGTACTTC. Protein: CASSVTATSGYGETQYF.

This clone was picked up a small number of times. The chain combines TRBV5-1 with TRBJ2-7, with D perhaps TRBD2 (5 bases). Germline V CDR1 and CDR2: SGHRS, YFSETQ. The CDR3 totals 15 residues. The V and J ends lost 1 base and 2 bases respectively, with 13 bases between them. The CDR3 loop is CASSLFASGAYEQYF. In nucleotides, the CDR3 is TGCGCCAGCAGCTTGTTTGCCAGCGGAGCCTACGAGCAGTACTTC.

The V and J genes are TRBV4-3 and TRBJ2-6; tentatively, D is TRBD1 or TRBD2 (6 bases each). Germline-derived CDR1 and CDR2 are LGHNA and YSLEER. This CDR3 region has 20 residues. The V end was cut by 3 bases, the J end by 1 base, with 22 bases between. CDR3 in DNA: TGCGCCAGCAGCCAGGGGGCGGGACATCGAGTGGGATCTGGGGCCAACGTCCTGACTTTC. Its protein is CASSQGAGHRVGSGANVLTF.

J is TRBJ1-5 and V is TRBV19; D gene uncertain. The CDR3 length is 14 residues. CDR1 and CDR2 from the germline V gene are LNHDA and SQIVND (reference sequence). V was pared by 5 bases and J by 4 bases, with 12 bases between. This CDR3 reads CASSFRDWNQPQHF. CDR3 in DNA: TGTGCCAGTAGTTTCCGGGATTGGAATCAGCCCCAGCATTTT. The entire variable domain, with the rest obtained from reference TRBV19 and TRBJ1-5, is as follows: DGGITQSPKYLFRKEGQNVTLSCEQNLNHDAMYWYRQDPGQGLRLIYYSQIVNDFQKGDIAEGYSVSREKKESFPLTVTSAQKNPTAFYLCASSFRDWNQPQHFGDGTRLSIL.

This chain joins TRBV10-1 and TRBJ2-2; 7 nucleotides match TRBD2. Germline V gene sequence: CDR1 WNHNN, CDR2 SYGVQD (reference sequence). The CDR3 runs 16 residues. The J segment lost 7 bases and the V segment lost 0 bases, leaving 8 bases of the junction unmatched. CDR3 residues: CASSESLGERDGELFF. CDR3 bases: TGCGCCAGCAGTGAGTCTTTGGGGGAGCGGGACGGGGAGCTGTTTTTT.

V is TRBV29-1 and J is TRBJ2-3; TRBD2 matches 7 bases. V lost 5 bases and J lost 6; bases outside the gene matches: 11. CDR3 length: 14 residues. The germline V gene has CDR1 SQVTM and CDR2 ANQGSEA. The CDR3 protein is CSVRGLGGSDTQYF. The CDR3 DNA sequence: TGCAGCGTTCGAGGGCTGGGGGGGAGTGATACGCAGTATTTT.

This clone has just a few counts. The V gene is TRBV19, the J gene TRBJ1-2, with TRBD1 matching over 8 bases. Germline values: CDR1 LNHDA, CDR2 SQIVND (reference sequence). The CDR3 runs to 15 residues. J lost 2 bases, V lost 6 bases, and 8 bases had no gene match. CDR3 nucleotide sequence: TGTGCCAGTAGGGACGCAGGGGGCAGGAACTATGGCTACACCTTC. Its translation is CASRDAGGRNYGYTF.

V is TRBV6-5 and J is TRBJ2-7; 11 positions agree with TRBD2. Germline CDR1 MNHEY, CDR2 SVGAGI. This CDR3 comprises 16 residues. Germline trimming cut 0 bases from V and 4 bases from J; bases unmatched to any gene: 5. The chain's CDR3 is CASSYSIVAGGYEQYF. DNA of the CDR3: TGTGCCAGCAGTTACTCGATTGTAGCGGGAGGGTACGAGCAGTACTTC.

The CDR3 reads CASSAGQARVWEPQHF. The CDR3 nucleotides are TGTGCCAGTAGTGCCGGACAGGCGAGGGTATGGGAGCCCCAGCATTTT. This chain joins TRBV19 and TRBJ1-5, with 7 bases fitting TRBD1. Germline V lookup: CDR1 LNHDA, CDR2 SQIVND (reference sequence). The CDR3 is 16 residues long. Losses at the gene ends were 5 bases for V and 8 bases for J; bases not matched to a gene: 15. Complete variable domain (other parts from reference TRBV19 and TRBJ1-5): DGGITQSPKYLFRKEGQNVTLSCEQNLNHDAMYWYRQDPGQGLRLIYYSQIVNDFQKGDIAEGYSVSREKKESFPLTVTSAQKNPTAFYLCASSAGQARVWEPQHFGDGTRLSIL.

This chain connects TRBV9 to TRBJ2-7; TRBD2 matches 10 bases. This CDR3 has 15 residues. Per the germline V gene, CDR1 is SGDLS and CDR2 is YYNGEE. V shed 0 bases and J 6 bases; nucleotides not matched to a gene: 6. CDR3: CASSVGLAGVPEQYF. DNA of the CDR3: TGTGCCAGCAGCGTAGGCCTAGCGGGAGTACCCGAGCAGTACTTC.

The gene calls are TRBV12-2 and TRBJ1-1. TRBV12-2 is a listed pseudogene. The CDR3 consists of 15 residues. DNA of the CDR3: TGTGCAAGTCGCCCCCCAGACGCCACCGCTACTGAAGCTTTCTTT. Translation gives CASRPPDATATEAFF.

CDR3 sequence (DNA): TGCGCCAGCAGCTATACCCATGGAGTCCAAGAGACCCAGTACTTC. Its protein is CASSYTHGVQETQYF. The rearrangement links TRBV4-1 to TRBJ2-5; D is undetermined. The CDR3 consists of 15 residues. Trimming left V 5 bases short and J 1 base short, with 14 bases between. Germline CDR1 MGHRA, CDR2 YSYEKL.

The chain joins TRBV25-1 to TRBJ1-1; 7 bases are shared with TRBD1. Germline values: CDR1 MGHDK, CDR2 SYGVNS. With 3 bases clipped from V and 4 bases from J, the junction kept 8 bases outside the gene matches. CDR3 size: 15 residues. CDR3 in DNA: TGTGCCAGCAGTGATTTGGACAGGTTGGGCACTGAAGCTTTCTTT. Encoded protein: CASSDLDRLGTEAFF.

The V call is TRBV5-1, the J call TRBJ1-2, with 11 bases matching TRBD1. This CDR3 has 16 residues. J gave up 4 bases and V 1 base, and 6 bases lay outside the gene matches. Germline V gives CDR1 SGHRS, CDR2 YFSETQ. DNA of the CDR3: TGCGCCAGCAGCTTGTCGCCGGACAGGGGGCTCTATGGCTACACCTTC. Translated: CASSLSPDRGLYGYTF.

This clone was detected only once. The gene calls are TRBV9 and TRBJ2-7, with 7 bases identical to TRBD2. Per germline, CDR1 SGDLS and CDR2 YYNGEE. This CDR3 region has 16 residues. V lost 4 bases, J lost 0 bases, and 10 bases stayed unmatched. CDR3 DNA sequence: TGTGCCAGCAGCCCATGGGGGGGTAGCAGCTCCTACGAGCAGTACTTC. Encoded protein: CASSPWGGSSSYEQYF.

The rearrangement uses TRBV14 and TRBJ2-1, with 8 bases lining up with TRBD2. Per the germline V gene, CDR1 is SGHDN and CDR2 is FVKESK. The ends lost 0 bases at V and 4 bases at J; junction bases unmatched: 5. CDR3 size: 16 residues. CDR3 bases: TGTGCCAGCAGCCAAGACACGGGAGGGGATTACAATGAGCAGTTCTTC. Translating gives CASSQDTGGDYNEQFF.

This sequence joins TRBV19 and TRBJ1-5, with D perhaps TRBD1 (5 bases). This CDR3 spans 15 amino acids. V was pared by 8 bases and J by 2 bases, with 16 bases between. Germline CDR1 reads LNHDA; CDR2 reads SQIVND (reference sequence). The CDR3 sequence: CASCAGGAGNQPQHF. CDR3 in DNA: TGTGCCAGTTGCGCCGGAGGGGCCGGCAATCAGCCCCAGCATTTT.

The rearrangement uses TRBV19 and TRBJ2-3, with 8 bases fitting TRBD2. The V segment lost 2 bases and the J segment 1 base; nucleotides outside the gene matches: 17. This CDR3 comprises 20 residues. Germline V gene data show CDR1 as LNHDA and CDR2 as SQIVND (reference sequence). CDR3 DNA: TGTGCCAGTAGTATAATCTCGAGCGGGAGTGTAAATGGAGGCACAGATACGCAGTATTTT. Amino acids: CASSIISSGSVNGGTDTQYF.

The gene calls are TRBV4-2 and TRBJ2-5, with TRBD1 matching 7 bases. The ends lost 5 bases at V and 1 base at J; junction bases unmatched: 13. The CDR3 loop spans 17 amino acids. The germline V gene has CDR1 LGHNA and CDR2 YNFKEQ. In nucleotides, the CDR3 is TGTGCCAGCAGCGGGCGGTTGGGCCAGGGGGTCCAAGAGACCCAGTACTTC. Protein sequence: CASSGRLGQGVQETQYF.

The chain carries TRBV28 and TRBJ2-3, with 7 bases aligning to TRBD2. CDR3 length equals 15 residues. The J segment lost 1 base and the V segment lost 7 bases, leaving 8 bases of the junction unmatched. Germline-derived CDR1 and CDR2 are MDHEN and SYDVKM. In nucleotides, the CDR3 is TGTGCCAGCAAGCCAGCGGGGAGGGGCACAGATACGCAGTATTTT. Protein product: CASKPAGRGTDTQYF.

V is TRBV7-6 and J is TRBJ1-1; 9 nucleotides match TRBD1. Unmatched junction bases numbered 9, after V lost 0 bases and J lost 4 bases. Germline V CDR1 and CDR2: SGHVS, FNYEAQ. This CDR3 contains 17 residues. The CDR3 loop reads CASSLARDRVVGTEAFF. The CDR3 coding sequence is TGTGCCAGCAGCTTAGCCCGGGACAGGGTAGTAGGCACTGAAGCTTTCTTT.

The J gene is TRBJ1-4, the V gene TRBV6-5; D may be TRBD1 (5 bases). Germline V gives CDR1 MNHEY, CDR2 SVGAGI. V lost 0 bases, J lost 10 bases, and 15 bases lay in between. This CDR3 contains 15 residues. CDR3 sequence (DNA): TGTGCCAGCAGTTACTCGACGGGGGGTCGGGCAAAACTGTTTTTT. This codes for CASSYSTGGRAKLFF.

Turning to this clone: Additional DNA sequences in this sample encode the identical CDR3. The chain joins TRBV18 to TRBJ2-7; tentative D call: TRBD2 (5 bases). Germline V gives CDR1 KGHSH, CDR2 LQKENI. Trimming took off 3 bases at V and 1 base at J, with 10 bases between the two ends. This CDR3 has 14 residues. The CDR3 sequence: CASSPSGGSYEQYF. In nucleotides, the CDR3 is TGTGCCAGCTCACCGAGCGGCGGTTCCTACGAGCAGTACTTC.

The CDR3 is CASRGPGGTEAFF. The CDR3 DNA sequence: TGCGCCAGCAGGGGGCCGGGAGGAACTGAAGCTTTCTTT. J is TRBJ1-1 and V is TRBV4-3; weak D call: TRBD1 (5 bases). Trimming removed 6 bases from V and 5 bases from J, with 13 bases in between. The CDR3 sequence is 13 residues long. Germline V gene lookup returns CDR1 LGHNA and CDR2 YSLEER.

The rearrangement links TRBV11-1 to TRBJ2-2, with 7 positions matching TRBD1. The CDR3 has 15 residues. The V segment lost 5 bases and the J segment 5 bases; nucleotides outside the gene matches: 8. Germline V gene lookup returns CDR1 SGHAT and CDR2 FQDESV (reference sequence). The CDR3 region has the DNA TGTGCCAGCAGCGAAGGGGGCCCGGGGACCGGGGAGCTGTTTTTT. This translates into CASSEGGPGTGELFF.